This T cell receptor (beta chain) was recovered during a study of T cell changes during pregnancy in multiple sclerosis. Sequencing was performed with immunoSEQ multiplex PCR; in TCRdb, only in-frame clones are kept and a portion is missing. The data contain fewer than 25,000 clones, around 89% of them seen just once; the ten biggest clones take up around 7%. The CDR3 is 13 residues long. Germline V gene data show CDR1 as MNHEY and CDR2 as SMNVEV (reference sequence). With 4 bases removed from V and 5 bases from J, the gap between germline ends came to 8 bases. This sample comprised CD8+ T cells from peripheral blood mononuclear cells, obtained in the first trimester of pregnancy. The receptor was isolated from a female donor with multiple sclerosis, enrolled in a pregnancy study. The chain recombines TRBV27 with TRBJ2-2; D might be TRBD2 (5 bases). CDR3 protein: CASSSSGTGELFF. For the CDR3, the DNA is TGTGCCAGCAGTTCCAGCGGAACCGGGGAGCTGTTTTTT.